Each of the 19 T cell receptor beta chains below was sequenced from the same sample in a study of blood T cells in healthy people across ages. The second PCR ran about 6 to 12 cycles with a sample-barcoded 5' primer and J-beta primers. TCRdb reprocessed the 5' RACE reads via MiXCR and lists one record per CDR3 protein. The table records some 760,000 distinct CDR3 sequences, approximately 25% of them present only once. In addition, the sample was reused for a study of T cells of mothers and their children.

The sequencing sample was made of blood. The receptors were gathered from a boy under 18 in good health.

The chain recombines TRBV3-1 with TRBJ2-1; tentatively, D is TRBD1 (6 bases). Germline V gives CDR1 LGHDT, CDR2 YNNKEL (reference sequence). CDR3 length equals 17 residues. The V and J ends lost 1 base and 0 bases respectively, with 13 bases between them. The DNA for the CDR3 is TGTGCCAGCAGCCAAGGGACAGACTATCACTCCTACAATGAGCAGTTCTTC. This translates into CASSQGTDYHSYNEQFF.

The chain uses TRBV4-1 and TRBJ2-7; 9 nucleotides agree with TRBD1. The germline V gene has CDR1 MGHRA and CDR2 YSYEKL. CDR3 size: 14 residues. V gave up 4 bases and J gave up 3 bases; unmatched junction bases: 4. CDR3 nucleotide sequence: TGCGCCAGCAGCCCGTCGACAGGGGGCTACGAGCAGTACTTC. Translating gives CASSPSTGGYEQYF.

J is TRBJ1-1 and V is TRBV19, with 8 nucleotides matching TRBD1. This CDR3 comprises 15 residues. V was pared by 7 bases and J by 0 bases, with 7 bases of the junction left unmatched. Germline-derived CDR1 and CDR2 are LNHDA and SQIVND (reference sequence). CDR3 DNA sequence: TGTGCCAGTACCTCCGGACAGGGATTGAACACTGAAGCTTTCTTT. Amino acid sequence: CASTSGQGLNTEAFF.

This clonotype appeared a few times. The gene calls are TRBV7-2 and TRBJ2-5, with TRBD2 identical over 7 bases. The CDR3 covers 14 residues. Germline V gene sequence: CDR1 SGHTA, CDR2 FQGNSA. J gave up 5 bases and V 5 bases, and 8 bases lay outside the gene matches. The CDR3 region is CASSPRTSRETQYF. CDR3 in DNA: TGTGCCAGCAGCCCAAGGACTAGTCGGGAGACCCAGTACTTC.

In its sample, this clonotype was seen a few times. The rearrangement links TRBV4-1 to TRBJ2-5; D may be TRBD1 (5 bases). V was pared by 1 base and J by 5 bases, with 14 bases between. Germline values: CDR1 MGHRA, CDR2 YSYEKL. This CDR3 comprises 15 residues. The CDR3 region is CASSQADKVVETQYF. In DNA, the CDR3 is TGCGCCAGCAGCCAAGCGGACAAAGTCGTCGAGACCCAGTACTTC.

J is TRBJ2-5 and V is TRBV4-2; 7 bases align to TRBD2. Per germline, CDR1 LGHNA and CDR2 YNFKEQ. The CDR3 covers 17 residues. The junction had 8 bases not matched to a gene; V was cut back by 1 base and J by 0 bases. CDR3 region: CASSQVHGGYDQETQYF. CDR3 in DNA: TGTGCCAGCAGCCAAGTACACGGGGGGTACGACCAAGAGACCCAGTACTTC.

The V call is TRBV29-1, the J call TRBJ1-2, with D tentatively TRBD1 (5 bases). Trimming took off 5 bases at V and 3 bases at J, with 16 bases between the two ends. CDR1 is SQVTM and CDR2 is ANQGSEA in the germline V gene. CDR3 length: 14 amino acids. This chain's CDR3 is CSVLEGLVDYGYTF. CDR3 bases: TGCAGCGTTCTTGAGGGGTTGGTAGACTATGGCTACACCTTC.

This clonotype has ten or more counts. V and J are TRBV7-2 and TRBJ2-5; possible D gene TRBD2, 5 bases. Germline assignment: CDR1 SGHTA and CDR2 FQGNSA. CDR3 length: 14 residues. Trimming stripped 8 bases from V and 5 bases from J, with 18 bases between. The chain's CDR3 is CASFLALGEETQYF. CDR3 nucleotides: TGTGCCAGCTTTCTAGCTCTCGGAGAGGAGACCCAGTACTTC.

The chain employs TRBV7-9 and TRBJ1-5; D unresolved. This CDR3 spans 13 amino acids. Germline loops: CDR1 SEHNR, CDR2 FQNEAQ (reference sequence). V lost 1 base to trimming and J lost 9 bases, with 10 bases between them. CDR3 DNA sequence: TGTGCCAGCAGCTTAGGTCCTCGCACGCCCCAGCATTTT. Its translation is CASSLGPRTPQHF.

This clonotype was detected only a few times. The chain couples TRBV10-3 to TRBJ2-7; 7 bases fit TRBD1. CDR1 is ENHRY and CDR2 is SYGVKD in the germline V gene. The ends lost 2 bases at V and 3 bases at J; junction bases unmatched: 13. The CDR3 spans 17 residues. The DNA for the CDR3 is TGTGCCATCAGTGAGGGTGTGGGAACAGGGGTTTTCTACGAGCAGTACTTC. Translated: CAISEGVGTGVFYEQYF.

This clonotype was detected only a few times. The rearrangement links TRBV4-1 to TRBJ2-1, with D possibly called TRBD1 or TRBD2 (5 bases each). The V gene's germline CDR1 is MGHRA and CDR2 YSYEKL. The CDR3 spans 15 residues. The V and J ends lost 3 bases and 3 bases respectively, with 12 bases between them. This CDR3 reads CASSQTGRGYNEQFF. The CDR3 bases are TGCGCCAGCAGCCAGACGGGACGGGGCTACAATGAGCAGTTCTTC.

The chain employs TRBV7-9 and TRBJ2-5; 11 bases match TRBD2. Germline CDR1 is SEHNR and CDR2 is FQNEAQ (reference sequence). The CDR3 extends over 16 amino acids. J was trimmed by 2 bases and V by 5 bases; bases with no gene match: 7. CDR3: CASSAFLAGGQETQYF. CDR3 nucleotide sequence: TGTGCCAGCAGCGCCTTCTTAGCGGGAGGGCAAGAGACCCAGTACTTC.

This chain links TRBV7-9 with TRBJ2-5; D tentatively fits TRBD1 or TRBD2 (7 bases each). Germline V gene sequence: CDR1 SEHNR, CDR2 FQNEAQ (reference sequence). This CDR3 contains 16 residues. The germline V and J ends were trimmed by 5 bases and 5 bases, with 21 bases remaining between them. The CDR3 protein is CASSTSVQGGSETQYF. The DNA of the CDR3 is TGTGCCAGCAGCACATCCGTCCAGGGGGGGTCGGAGACCCAGTACTTC.

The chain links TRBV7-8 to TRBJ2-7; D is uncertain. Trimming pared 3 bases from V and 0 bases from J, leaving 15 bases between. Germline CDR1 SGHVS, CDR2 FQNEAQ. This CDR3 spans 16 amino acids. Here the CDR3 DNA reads TGTGCCAGCAGCTTCAACTCCCGAGATAACTCCTACGAGCAGTACTTC. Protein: CASSFNSRDNSYEQYF.

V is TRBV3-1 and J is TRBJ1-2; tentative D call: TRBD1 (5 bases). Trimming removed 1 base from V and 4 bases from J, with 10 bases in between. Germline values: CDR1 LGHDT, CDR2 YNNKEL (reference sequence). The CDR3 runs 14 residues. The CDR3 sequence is CASSQVAGTYGYTF. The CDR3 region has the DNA TGTGCCAGCAGCCAAGTTGCGGGGACCTATGGCTACACCTTC.

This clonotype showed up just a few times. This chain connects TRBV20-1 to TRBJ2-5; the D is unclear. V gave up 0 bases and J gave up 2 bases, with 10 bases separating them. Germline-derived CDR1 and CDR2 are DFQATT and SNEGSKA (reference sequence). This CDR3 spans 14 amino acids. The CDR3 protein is CSARDARKQETQYF. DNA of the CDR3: TGCAGTGCTAGAGACGCCAGGAAGCAAGAGACCCAGTACTTC.

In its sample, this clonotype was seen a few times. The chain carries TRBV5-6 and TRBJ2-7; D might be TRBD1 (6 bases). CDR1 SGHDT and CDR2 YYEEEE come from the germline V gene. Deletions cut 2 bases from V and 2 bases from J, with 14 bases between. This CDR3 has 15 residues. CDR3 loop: CASSFQGSLPYEQYF. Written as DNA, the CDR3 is TGTGCCAGCAGCTTCCAGGGGTCCCTTCCCTACGAGCAGTACTTC. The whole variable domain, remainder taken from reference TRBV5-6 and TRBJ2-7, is DAGVTQSPTHLIKTRGQQVTLRCSPKSGHDTVSWYQQALGQGPQFIFQYYEEEERQRGNFPDRFSGHQFPNYSSELNVNALLLGDSALYLCASSFQGSLPYEQYFGPGTRLTVT.

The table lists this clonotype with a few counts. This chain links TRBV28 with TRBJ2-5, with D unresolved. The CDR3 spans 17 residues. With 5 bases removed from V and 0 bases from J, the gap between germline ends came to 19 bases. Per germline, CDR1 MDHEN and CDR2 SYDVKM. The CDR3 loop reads CASSPTVLDADQETQYF. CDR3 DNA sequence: TGTGCCAGCAGTCCGACTGTCCTCGACGCCGACCAAGAGACCCAGTACTTC.

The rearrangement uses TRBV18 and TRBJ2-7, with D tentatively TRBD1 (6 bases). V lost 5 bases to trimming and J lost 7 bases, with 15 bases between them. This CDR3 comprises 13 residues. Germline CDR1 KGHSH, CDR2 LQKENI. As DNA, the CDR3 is TGTGCCAGCTCAGGCGACAGGATGGGTGAGCAGTACTTC. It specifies CASSGDRMGEQYF.